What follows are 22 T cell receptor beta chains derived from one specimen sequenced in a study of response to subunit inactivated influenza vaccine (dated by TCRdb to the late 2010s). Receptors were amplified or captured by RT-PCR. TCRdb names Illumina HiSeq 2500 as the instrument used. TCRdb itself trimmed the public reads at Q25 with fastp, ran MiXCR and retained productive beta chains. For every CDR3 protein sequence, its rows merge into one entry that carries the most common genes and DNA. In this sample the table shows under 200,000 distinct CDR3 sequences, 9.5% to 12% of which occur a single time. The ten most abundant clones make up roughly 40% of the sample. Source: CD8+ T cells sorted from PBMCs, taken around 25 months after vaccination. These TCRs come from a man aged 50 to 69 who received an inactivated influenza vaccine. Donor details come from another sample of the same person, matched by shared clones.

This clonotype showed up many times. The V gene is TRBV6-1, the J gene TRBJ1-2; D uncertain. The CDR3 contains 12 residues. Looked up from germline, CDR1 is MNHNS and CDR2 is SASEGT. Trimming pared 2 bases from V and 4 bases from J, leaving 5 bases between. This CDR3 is CASSEYGYGYTF. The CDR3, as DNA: TGTGCCAGCAGTGAATATGGCTATGGCTACACCTTC.

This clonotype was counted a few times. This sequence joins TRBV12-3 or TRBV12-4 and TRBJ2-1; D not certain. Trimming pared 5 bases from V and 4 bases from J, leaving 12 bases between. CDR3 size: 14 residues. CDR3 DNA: TGTGCCAGCAGTAATTCCCAGAGATACAATGAGCAGTTCTTC. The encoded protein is CASSNSQRYNEQFF.

The CDR3 region is CSVSGRETQETQYF. CDR3 coding DNA: TGCAGCGTTTCGGGGAGGGAGACTCAAGAGACCCAGTACTTC. V usage is TRBV29-1 and J usage is TRBJ2-5; TRBD2 agrees at 7 bases. Germline lookup yields CDR1 SQVTM and CDR2 ANQGSEA. After removal of 5 bases from V and 2 bases from J, the junction contained 8 bases not matched to a gene. The CDR3 contains 14 residues. The full variable domain, its missing parts supplied by reference TRBV29-1 and TRBJ2-5, is SAVISQKPSRDICQRGTSLTIQCQVDSQVTMMFWYRQQPGQSLTLIATANQGSEATYESGFVIDKFPISRPNLTFSTLTVSNMSPEDSSIYLCSVSGRETQETQYFGPGTRLLVL.

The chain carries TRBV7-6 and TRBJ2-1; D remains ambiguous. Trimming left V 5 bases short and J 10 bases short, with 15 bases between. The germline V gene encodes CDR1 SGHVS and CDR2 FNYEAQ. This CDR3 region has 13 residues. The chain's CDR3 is CASSPPLLMEQFF. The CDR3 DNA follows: TGTGCCAGCAGCCCGCCCCTTCTAATGGAGCAGTTCTTC.

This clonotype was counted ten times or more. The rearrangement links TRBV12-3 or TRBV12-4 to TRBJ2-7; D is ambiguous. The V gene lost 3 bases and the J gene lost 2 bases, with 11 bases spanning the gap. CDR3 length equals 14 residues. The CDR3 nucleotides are TGTGCCAGCAGTTTCTTTGGGCTTACCTACGAGCAGTACTTC. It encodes CASSFFGLTYEQYF.

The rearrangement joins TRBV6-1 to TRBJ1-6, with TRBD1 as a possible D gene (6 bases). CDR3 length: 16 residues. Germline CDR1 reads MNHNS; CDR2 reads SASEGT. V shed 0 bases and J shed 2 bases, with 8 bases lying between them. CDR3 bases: TGTGCCAGCAGTGAAGCGGGGGGCGCCTATAATTCACCCCTCCACTTT. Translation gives CASSEAGGAYNSPLHF.

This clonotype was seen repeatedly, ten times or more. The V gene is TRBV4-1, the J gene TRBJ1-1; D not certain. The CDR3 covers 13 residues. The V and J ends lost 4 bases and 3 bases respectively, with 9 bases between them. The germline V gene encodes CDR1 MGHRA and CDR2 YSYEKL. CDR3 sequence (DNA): TGCGCCAGCAGCCCGTTTGGGGACACTGAAGCTTTCTTT. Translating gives CASSPFGDTEAFF.

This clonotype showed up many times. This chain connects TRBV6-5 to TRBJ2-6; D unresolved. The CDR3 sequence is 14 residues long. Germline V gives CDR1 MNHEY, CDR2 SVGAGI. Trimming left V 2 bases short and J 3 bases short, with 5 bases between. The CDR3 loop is CASSYLIGANVLTF. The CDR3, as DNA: TGTGCCAGCAGTTACCTGATTGGGGCCAACGTCCTGACTTTC.

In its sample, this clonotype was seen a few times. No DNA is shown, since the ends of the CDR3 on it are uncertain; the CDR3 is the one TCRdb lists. CDR3 region: CASSFPGRLDTASCFF. The rearrangement joins TRBV12-3 or TRBV12-4 to TRBJ2-2; TRBD2, the table's D call, lacks a check against the DNA. The CDR3 region is 16 residues in length, termini included.

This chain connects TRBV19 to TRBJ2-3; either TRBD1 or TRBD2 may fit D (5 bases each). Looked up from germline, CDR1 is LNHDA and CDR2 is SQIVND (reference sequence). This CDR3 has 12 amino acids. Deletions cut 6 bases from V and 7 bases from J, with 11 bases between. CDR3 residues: CASSRDDYTQYF. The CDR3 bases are TGTGCCAGTAGCCGGGACGATTATACGCAGTATTTT.

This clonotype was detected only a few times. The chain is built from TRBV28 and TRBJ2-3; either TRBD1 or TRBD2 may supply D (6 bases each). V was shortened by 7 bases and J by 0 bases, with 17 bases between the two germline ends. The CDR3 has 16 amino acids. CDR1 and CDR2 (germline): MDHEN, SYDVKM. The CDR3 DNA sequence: TGTGCCAGCATGACGGTCTGGGGGGCTAGCACAGATACGCAGTATTTT. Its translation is CASMTVWGASTDTQYF.

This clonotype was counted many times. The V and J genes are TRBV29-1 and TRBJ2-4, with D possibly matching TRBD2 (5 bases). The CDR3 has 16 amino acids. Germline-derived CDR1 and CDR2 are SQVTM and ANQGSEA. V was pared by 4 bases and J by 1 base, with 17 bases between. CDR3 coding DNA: TGCAGCGTTGGTTTCGCGGGCCTGGAGGCCAAAAACATTCAGTACTTC. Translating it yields CSVGFAGLEAKNIQYF. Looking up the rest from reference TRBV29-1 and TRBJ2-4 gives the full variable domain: SAVISQKPSRDICQRGTSLTIQCQVDSQVTMMFWYRQQPGQSLTLIATANQGSEATYESGFVIDKFPISRPNLTFSTLTVSNMSPEDSSIYLCSVGFAGLEAKNIQYFGAGTRLSVL.

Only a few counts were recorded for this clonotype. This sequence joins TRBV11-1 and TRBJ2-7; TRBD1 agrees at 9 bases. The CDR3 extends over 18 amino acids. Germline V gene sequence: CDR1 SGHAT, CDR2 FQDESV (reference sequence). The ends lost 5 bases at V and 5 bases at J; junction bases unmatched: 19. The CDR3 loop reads CASSTATGGYGSDHEQYF. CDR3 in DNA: TGTGCCAGCAGCACGGCGACAGGGGGTTATGGGTCCGACCACGAGCAGTACTTC.

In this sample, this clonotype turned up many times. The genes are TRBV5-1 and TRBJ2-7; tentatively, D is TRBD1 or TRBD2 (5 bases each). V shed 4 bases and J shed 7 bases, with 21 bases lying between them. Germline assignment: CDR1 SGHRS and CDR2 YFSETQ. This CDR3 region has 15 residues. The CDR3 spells CASSLISPGLEEQYF. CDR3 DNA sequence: TGCGCCAGCAGCCTGATCAGTCCGGGGCTAGAAGAGCAGTACTTC.

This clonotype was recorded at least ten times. The CDR3 loop reads CASSSSRAWTDTQYF. The CDR3 bases are TGTGCCAGCAGCTCCTCCCGGGCGTGGACAGATACGCAGTATTTT. This sequence joins TRBV5-6 and TRBJ2-3; D is uncertain. Germline assignment: CDR1 SGHDT and CDR2 YYEEEE. Trimming took 3 bases from V and 3 from J, leaving 14 bases between them. CDR3 length equals 15 residues.

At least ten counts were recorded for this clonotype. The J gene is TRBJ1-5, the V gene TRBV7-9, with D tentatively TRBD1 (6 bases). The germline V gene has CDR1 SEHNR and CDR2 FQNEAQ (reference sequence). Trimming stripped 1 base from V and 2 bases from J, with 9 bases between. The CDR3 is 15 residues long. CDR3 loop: CASSLGRGGNQPQHF. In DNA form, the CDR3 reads TGTGCCAGCAGCTTAGGCAGGGGCGGCAATCAGCCCCAGCATTTT. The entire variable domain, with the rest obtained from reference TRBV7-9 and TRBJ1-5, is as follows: DTGVSQNPRHKITKRGQNVTFRCDPISEHNRLYWYRQTLGQGPEFLTYFQNEAQLEKSRLLSDRFSAERPKGSFSTLEIQRTEQGDSAMYLCASSLGRGGNQPQHFGDGTRLSIL.

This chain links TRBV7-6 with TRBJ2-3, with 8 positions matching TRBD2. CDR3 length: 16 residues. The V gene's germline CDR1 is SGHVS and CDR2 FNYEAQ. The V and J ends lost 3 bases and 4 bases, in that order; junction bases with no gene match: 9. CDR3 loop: CASSFSIAGWPDTQYF. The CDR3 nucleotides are TGTGCCAGCAGCTTTAGCATAGCGGGATGGCCAGATACGCAGTATTTT.

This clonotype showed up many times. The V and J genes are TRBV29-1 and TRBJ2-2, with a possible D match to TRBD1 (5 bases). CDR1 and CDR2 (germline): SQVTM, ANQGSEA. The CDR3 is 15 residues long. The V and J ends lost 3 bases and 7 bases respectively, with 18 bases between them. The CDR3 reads CSVESAQDMGGELFF. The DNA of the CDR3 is TGCAGCGTTGAGTCAGCACAGGACATGGGCGGGGAGCTGTTTTTT.

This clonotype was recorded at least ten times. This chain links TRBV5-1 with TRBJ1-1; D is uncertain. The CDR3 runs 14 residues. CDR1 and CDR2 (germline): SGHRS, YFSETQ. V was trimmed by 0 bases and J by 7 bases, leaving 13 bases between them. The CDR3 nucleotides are TGCGCCAGCAGCTTGGTTTATCTCGGGAGTGAAGCTTTCTTT. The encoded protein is CASSLVYLGSEAFF.

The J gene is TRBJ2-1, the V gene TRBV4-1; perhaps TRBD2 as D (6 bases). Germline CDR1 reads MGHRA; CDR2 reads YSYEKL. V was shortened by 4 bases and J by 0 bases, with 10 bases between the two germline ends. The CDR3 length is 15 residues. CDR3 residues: CASSLAASSYNEQFF. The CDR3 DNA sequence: TGCGCCAGCAGCCTAGCGGCCAGCTCCTACAATGAGCAGTTCTTC.

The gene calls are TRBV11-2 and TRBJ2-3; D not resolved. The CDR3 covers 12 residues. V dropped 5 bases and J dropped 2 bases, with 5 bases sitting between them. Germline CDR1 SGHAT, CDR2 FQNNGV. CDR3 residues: CASSDHTDTQYF. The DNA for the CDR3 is TGTGCCAGCAGCGACCACACAGATACGCAGTATTTT.

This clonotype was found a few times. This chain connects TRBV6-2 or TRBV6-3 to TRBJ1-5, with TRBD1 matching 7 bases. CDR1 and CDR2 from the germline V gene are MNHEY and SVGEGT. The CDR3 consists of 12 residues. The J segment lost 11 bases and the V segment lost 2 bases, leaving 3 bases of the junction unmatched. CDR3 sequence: CASSYAGGAQHF. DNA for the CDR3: TGTGCCAGCAGTTACGCAGGGGGAGCCCAGCATTTT.